Given below is one TCR beta chain in context. Its binding antigen is unknown. No base-level quality is on record; no much larger clone is a single base apart. The cohort was made up of roughly 670 healthy bone marrow donors. Cohort members were all nominally healthy when sampled, although unrecorded immune exposures were likely present. The donor was CMV seropositive and was included in the group of about 290 seropositive cohort members. Each donor provided a peripheral blood sample, and peripheral blood mononuclear cells were used for TCR beta sequencing. Genomic DNA extraction from the blood cell samples was performed with the Qiagen DNeasy Blood Extraction Kit. Libraries were constructed by the immunoSEQ multiplex PCR assay. For the multiplex PCR, a mixture combining 60 forward primers for TCR Vbeta segments and 13 reverse primers for TCR Jbeta segments was used. Amplification of the CDR3 region of rearranged TCR beta genes was performed with a multiplex PCR assay on genomic DNA. The amplified TCR beta libraries were sequenced on the Illumina HiSeq System as 87-base-pair reads. The study's processing was this. A later analysis tallied 75 million to 85 million unique TCR beta chains across the 700 or so repertoires, and approximately 9.9 million of those chains were shared by two or more donors. A nearest-neighbor algorithm error-corrected the raw reads and collapsed the reads into unique sequences, merging closely related sequences to remove PCR and sequencing errors. To assign V, D and J gene segments, CDR3 sequences were aligned to IMGT reference sequences. For a sequence to be retained, a match of at least six nucleotides to both a V gene segment and a J gene segment was required. A rearrangement was called productive if the CDR3 had no stop codons and remained in frame with V and J, and every other rearrangement was called non-productive. Following IMGT convention, CDR3 was defined as the stretch from the second conserved V-encoded cysteine to the conserved J-encoded phenylalanine. Sequences without an unambiguous match to a single V gene segment were excluded from the earlier analysis of several hundred of the donors. An earlier analysis of roughly 590 of the donors called V segments functional above 56.7% productive rearrangements and segregating when the between-donor standard deviation exceeded 5%. A statistical classification framework was built to diagnose cytomegalovirus status from the catalog of TCR beta chain sequences. V and J gene assignment, in a later analysis, came from comparing TCR nucleotide sequences with IMGT/GENE-DB human TR gene sequences. The TCRdist pipeline was used in a later analysis to assign CDR3 sequences and most-parsimonious VDJ recombination scenarios. A later analysis defined each TCR beta chain by its CDR3 amino acid sequence plus V-gene family, and excluded reads lacking a unique V-gene family. In a later analysis, a few hundred highly shared, low-generation-probability nucleotide sequences were removed to address suspected cross-contamination and a sequencing artifact. In a later analysis, a clonal expansion index was calculated for each public chain from normalized within-repertoire ranks of inferred template counts. Generation probabilities in a later analysis came from a VDJ recombination model fitted to out-of-frame rearrangements, and those results were checked against IGoR. A later analysis scored TCR-TCR, TCR-HLA and TCR-CMV co-occurrence with hypergeometric tests, applying a repertoire-size bias correction to TCR pairs. A later analysis estimated false discovery rates by permuting HLA or CMV assignments 20 times. In a later analysis, co-occurring TCRs were grouped using DBSCAN, and TCRdist sequence similarity was added for clustering within HLA-allele-positive subsets. Repertoires with fewer than 30,000 or more than 120,000 public chains, plus five repertoires with anomalous nucleotide sharing, were excluded from co-occurrence clustering. Imported from immuneACCESS, the table was reduced by TCRdb to in-frame sequences with V and J called. These copies leave out some clones; in studies compared against another copy, an unresolved V gene accounts for under half, and the cause of the remainder is not known. V and J calls and clone size follow that table, whereas D and trimming were derived from the DNA. The sample profile shows some 120,000 clones; around 73% of them were found once. Of the sample, approximately 11% falls within the top ten clones.

The data stem from a study of cytomegalovirus exposure and HLA in healthy donors (dated by TCRdb to about 2017). In terms of the full investigation: An earlier analysis of approximately 550 of the donors reported 250 to 300 Gb of sequence data and some 120 million unique TCR beta sequences from roughly 180 million T cells. Roughly 300 gigabases of sequencing data and approximately 84 million unique TCR sequences were included in an early release covering roughly 600 HLA-typed donors. Among the roughly 430 genotyped donors, around 81% belonged to the genetic ancestry cluster associated with self-reported Caucasian donors. The study aimed to test whether cataloging public T cell receptors could reveal signatures of past pathogen exposure. Using immunosequencing, the study profiled T cell repertoires from around 680 subjects and related those repertoires to cytomegalovirus serostatus. A separate validation cohort of roughly 120 different subjects was used in addition to the 666-subject first cohort. To predict cytomegalovirus infection status, the study brought together high-throughput TCR immunosequencing, statistical association of individual TCRs with disease status, and machine learning. To study patterns of TCR occurrence, a later analysis re-analyzed previously published TCR beta repertoires from several hundred donors and added high-resolution HLA genotyping. Rather than using new phenotypic data, the later analysis identified candidate immune exposures from TCR beta sequences and from how often those sequences occurred across donors. In an earlier analysis of roughly 600 of the donors, high-throughput TCR beta sequencing was used to judge whether each TCR beta V gene segment behaved as functional or pseudogenic. Donor age, sex, ethnicity and CMV serostatus were compiled alongside the repertoire data. A later genetic analysis used genome-wide SNP genotypes for about 65% of the roughly 700 donors, treating that subset as a discovery cohort. Every repertoire in the discovery cohort had been generated on one and the same sequencing platform. HLA typing included class I and class II loci at four-digit resolution. The number of typed donors differed by locus: 629-630 for A, B, C, DRB1 and DQB1; 500 to 550 for DQA1; around 610 for DPA1; and around 450 for DPB1. Because of strong linkage in the cohort, five DR-DQ haplotypes were treated as single units for association and clustering. Across some 400 genotyped donors of the cohort, an average of roughly 250,000 unique TCR beta nucleotide sequences per donor were sequenced, and roughly 20% of those sequences were non-productive. Results and caveats for the whole study, not just this receptor: Most CMV-associated TCR beta chains appeared to be HLA-restricted in a later analysis, and the HLA associations seemed to be driven largely by CMV exposure. Correlated functional status among segregating V segments might reflect linkage disequilibrium, but an unknown experimental factor could not be ruled out. A further reported finding was that TCR beta sequences accurately predicted the HLA-A and HLA-B alleles for most subjects in the first cohort. Some IMGT-functional V segments, including TRBV6-2 and TRBV6-3, could not be distinguished by the 87-base-pair reads and were therefore excluded. Some 15 rarely observed V segments, including chromosome 9 orphons, were excluded from the earlier analysis of some 590 of the donors because counts were too low. The authors suggested that the approach could potentially be extended to other disease states and immunological phenotypes. Specific HLA alleles were associated with 15,000 to 20,000 TCR beta sequences at a false discovery rate of 0.05 in a later analysis. In the study, about 150 TCR beta chains were listed as associated with cytomegalovirus. A later genetic analysis reported fewer N-insertions in productive TCRs among donors in an Asian-associated ancestry cluster than the roughly 700-donor mean. In vitro tests confirmed that three of the cytomegalovirus-associated TCR beta chains recognize cytomegalovirus antigens. In a later analysis, HLA-associated TCR beta chains showed more clonal expansion and lower generation probabilities than non-associated chains that were equally common. Several of the top co-occurrence clusters appeared to be linked to parvovirus B19, influenza, CMV and Epstein-Barr virus, according to a later analysis. In this cohort, only TCR beta chains were sequenced, and detectable features were limited by the absence of alpha or paired-chain data. Strong co-occurrence of HLA alleles, especially DR and DQ, made assigning TCR associations to individual alleles difficult. Presence/absence analyses assumed roughly uniform sequencing depth across donors, an assumption that may not hold. The classifier was reported to diagnose cytomegalovirus status with high specificity and sensitivity in both the original cohort and the validation cohort. For the cohort, immune exposure information was limited to CMV serostatus. Because HLA typing was missing for some donors at each locus, association tests included only the typed subset. Across donors, most TCR sequences were observed very rarely, whereas some public TCRs were present in many individuals. A group of highly shared sequence variants was considered likely to be a technical artifact of the sequencing pipeline. An earlier analysis of 587 of the donors showed that most TCR beta V segments appeared in productive rearrangements either about 87% or about 30% of the time, which broadly matched IMGT annotations. An association between a missense DCLRE1C variant and V-gene and J-gene trimming of TCR beta chains was found in a later genetic analysis and replicated in an independent cohort. A later analysis found that TCR association rates varied across HLA loci, with DRB1 alleles showing the most associated TCRs and HLA-C alleles the fewest.

CDR1 and CDR2, per the germline V gene (reference sequence), are MNHEY and SMNVEV. V was cut back by 6 bases and J by 1 base, leaving a gap of 6 bases between them. Its CDR3 holds 12 amino acids, cysteine through phenylalanine. Only CDR3 DNA is held: 36 bases, read in frame from base 1. Recombination joined TRBV27 with TRBJ1-1; the D gene cannot be named for sure. This clonotype was obtained from a man younger than 45 in good health and CMV-seropositive. The sequenced sample consisted of PBMCs. The DNA sequence reads TGTGCCAGCAGCGAGGGGAACACTGAAGCTTTCTTT. Translated, this is CASSEGNTEAFF.